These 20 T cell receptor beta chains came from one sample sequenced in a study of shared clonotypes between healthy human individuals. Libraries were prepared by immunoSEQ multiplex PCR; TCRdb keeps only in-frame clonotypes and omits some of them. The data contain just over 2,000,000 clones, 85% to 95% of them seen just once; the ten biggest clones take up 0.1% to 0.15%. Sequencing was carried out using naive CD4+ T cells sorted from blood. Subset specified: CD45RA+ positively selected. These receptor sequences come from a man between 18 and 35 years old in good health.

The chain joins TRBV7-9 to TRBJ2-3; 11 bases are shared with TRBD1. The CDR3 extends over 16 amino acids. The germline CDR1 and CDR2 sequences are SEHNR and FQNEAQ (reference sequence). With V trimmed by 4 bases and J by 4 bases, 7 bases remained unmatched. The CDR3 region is CASSSMPGQGADTQYF. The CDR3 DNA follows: TGTGCCAGCAGCTCGATGCCGGGACAGGGGGCAGATACGCAGTATTTT.

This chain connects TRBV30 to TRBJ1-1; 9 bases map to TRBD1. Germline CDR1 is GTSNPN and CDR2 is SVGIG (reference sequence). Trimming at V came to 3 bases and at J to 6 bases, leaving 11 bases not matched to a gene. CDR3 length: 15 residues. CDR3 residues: CAWSATGGRQSEAFF. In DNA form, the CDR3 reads TGTGCCTGGAGCGCTACAGGGGGCCGACAGTCTGAAGCTTTCTTT.

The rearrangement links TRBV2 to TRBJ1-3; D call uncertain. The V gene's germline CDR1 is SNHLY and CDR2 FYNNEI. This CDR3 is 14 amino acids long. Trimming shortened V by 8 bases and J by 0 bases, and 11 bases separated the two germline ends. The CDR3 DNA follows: TGTGCCAGCGAAGCAGGTTTCTCTGGAAACACCATATATTTT. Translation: CASEAGFSGNTIYF.

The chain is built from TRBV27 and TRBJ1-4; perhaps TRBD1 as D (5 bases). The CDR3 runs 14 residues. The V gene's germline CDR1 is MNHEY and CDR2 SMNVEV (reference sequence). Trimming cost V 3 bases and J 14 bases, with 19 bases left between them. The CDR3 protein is CASSFNQGKWGLFF. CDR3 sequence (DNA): TGTGCCAGCAGTTTCAACCAGGGAAAATGGGGGCTGTTTTTT.

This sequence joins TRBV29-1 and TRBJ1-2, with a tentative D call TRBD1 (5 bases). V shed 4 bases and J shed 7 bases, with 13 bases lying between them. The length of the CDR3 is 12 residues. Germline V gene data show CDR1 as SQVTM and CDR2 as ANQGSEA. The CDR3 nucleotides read TGCAGCGTTGGAGGGGCGAGCGGTGGCTACACCTTC. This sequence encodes CSVGGASGGYTF.

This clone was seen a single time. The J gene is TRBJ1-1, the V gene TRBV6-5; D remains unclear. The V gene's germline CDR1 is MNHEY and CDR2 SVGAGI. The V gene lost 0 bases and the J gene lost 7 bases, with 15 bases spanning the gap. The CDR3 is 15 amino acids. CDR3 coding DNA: TGTGCCAGCAGTTACTCGCCCAGGACGAGCCATGAAGCTTTCTTT. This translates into CASSYSPRTSHEAFF.

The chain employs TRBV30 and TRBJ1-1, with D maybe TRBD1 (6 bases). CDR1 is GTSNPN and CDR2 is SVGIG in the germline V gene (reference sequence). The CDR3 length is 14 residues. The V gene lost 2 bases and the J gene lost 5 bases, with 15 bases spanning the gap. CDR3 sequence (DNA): TGTGCCTGGAGTTCGGACAGCGACAGGACTGAAGCTTTCTTT. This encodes CAWSSDSDRTEAFF.

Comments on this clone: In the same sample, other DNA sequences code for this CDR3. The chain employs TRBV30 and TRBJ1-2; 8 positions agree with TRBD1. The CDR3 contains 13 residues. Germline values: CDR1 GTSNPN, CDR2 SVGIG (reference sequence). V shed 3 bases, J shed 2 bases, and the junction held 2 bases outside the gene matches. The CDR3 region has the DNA TGTGCCTGGAGCAGGGGGCCAAACTATGGCTACACCTTC. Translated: CAWSRGPNYGYTF.

The CDR3 DNA sequence: TGTGCCATCCAAGGACAGGGGGGGATTGAAGCTTTCTTT. Its translation is CAIQGQGGIEAFF. V usage is TRBV6-6 and J usage is TRBJ1-1, with TRBD1 matching 10 bases. The germline gives CDR1 MNHNY, CDR2 SVGAGI (reference sequence). This CDR3 contains 13 residues. V lost 10 bases and J lost 7; bases outside the gene matches: 9.

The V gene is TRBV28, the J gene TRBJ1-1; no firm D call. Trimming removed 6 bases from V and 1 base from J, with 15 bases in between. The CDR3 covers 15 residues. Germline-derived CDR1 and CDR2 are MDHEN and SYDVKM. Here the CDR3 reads CASSTMTGGNTEAFF. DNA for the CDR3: TGTGCCAGCAGCACAATGACGGGAGGGAACACTGAAGCTTTCTTT. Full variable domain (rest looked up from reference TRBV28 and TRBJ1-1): DVKVTQSSRYLVKRTGEKVFLECVQDMDHENMFWYRQDPGLGLRLIYFSYDVKMKEKGDIPEGYSVSREKKERFSLILESASTNQTSMYLCASSTMTGGNTEAFFGQGTRLTVV.

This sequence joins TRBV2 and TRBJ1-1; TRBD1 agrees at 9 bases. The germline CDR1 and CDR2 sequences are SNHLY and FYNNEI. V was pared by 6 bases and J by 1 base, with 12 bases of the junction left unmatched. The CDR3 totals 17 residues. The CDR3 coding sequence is TGTGCCAGCAGCCGACCGCCATGGACAGGGGAGAACACTGAAGCTTTCTTT. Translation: CASSRPPWTGENTEAFF.

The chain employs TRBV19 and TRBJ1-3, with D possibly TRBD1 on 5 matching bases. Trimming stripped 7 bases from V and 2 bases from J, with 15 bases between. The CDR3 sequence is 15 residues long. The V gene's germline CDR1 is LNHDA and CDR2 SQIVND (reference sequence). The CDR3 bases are TGTGCCAGTACCCTCATCGGGGGACCTGGAAACACCATATATTTT. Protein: CASTLIGGPGNTIYF.

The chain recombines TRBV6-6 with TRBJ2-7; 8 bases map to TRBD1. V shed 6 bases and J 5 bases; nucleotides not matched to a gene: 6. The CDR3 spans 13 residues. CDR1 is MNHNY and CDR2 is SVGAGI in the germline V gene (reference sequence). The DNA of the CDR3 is TGTGCCAGCAGCCCAGGACAGGGCCACGAGCAGTACTTC. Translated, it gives CASSPGQGHEQYF.

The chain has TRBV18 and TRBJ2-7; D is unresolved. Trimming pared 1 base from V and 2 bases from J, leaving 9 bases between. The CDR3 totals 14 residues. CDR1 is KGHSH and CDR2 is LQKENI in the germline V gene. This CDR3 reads CASSPRGAAYEQYF. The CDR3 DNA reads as TGTGCCAGCTCACCACGAGGAGCCGCCTACGAGCAGTACTTC.

The CDR3 region is CASMAGGMNSPLHF. Here the CDR3 DNA reads TGTGCCAGCATGGCAGGGGGCATGAATTCACCCCTCCACTTT. The chain links TRBV6-1 to TRBJ1-6; 8 nucleotides align to TRBD1. The CDR3 is 14 amino acids. V gave up 7 bases and J gave up 7 bases; unmatched junction bases: 6. Looked up from germline, CDR1 is MNHNS and CDR2 is SASEGT.

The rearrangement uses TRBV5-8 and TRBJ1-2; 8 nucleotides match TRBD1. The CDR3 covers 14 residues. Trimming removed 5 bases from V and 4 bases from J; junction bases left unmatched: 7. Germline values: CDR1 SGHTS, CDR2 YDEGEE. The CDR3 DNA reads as TGTGCCAGCAGTCGGACAGGGATGACCTATGGCTACACCTTC. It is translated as CASSRTGMTYGYTF.

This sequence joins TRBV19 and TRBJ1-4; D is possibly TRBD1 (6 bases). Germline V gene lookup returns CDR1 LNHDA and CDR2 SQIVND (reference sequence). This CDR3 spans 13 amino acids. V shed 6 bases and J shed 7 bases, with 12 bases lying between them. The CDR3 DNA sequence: TGTGCCAGTAGCGGGACAAACCGTGAAAAACTGTTTTTT. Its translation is CASSGTNREKLFF.

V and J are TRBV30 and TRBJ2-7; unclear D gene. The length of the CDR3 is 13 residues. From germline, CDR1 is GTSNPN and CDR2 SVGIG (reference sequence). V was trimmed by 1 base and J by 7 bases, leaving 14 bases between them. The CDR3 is CAWSEATLGEQYF. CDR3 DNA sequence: TGTGCCTGGAGTGAGGCCACTCTCGGGGAGCAGTACTTC.

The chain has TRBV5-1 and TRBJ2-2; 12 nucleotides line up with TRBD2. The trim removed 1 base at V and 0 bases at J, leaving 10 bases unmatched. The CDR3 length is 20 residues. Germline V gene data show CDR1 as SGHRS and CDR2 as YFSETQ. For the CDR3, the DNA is TGCGCCAGCAGCTTGACTAGCGGGAGGCTGGGGCTGTCGAACACCGGGGAGCTGTTTTTT. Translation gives CASSLTSGRLGLSNTGELFF.

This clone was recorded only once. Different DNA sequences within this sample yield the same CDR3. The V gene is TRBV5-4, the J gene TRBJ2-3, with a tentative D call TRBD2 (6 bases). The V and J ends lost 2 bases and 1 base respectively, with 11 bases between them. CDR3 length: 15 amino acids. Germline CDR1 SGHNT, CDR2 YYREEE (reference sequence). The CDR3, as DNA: TGTGCCAGCAGCTTCGGAGGGCCTGGCACAGATACGCAGTATTTT. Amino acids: CASSFGGPGTDTQYF.